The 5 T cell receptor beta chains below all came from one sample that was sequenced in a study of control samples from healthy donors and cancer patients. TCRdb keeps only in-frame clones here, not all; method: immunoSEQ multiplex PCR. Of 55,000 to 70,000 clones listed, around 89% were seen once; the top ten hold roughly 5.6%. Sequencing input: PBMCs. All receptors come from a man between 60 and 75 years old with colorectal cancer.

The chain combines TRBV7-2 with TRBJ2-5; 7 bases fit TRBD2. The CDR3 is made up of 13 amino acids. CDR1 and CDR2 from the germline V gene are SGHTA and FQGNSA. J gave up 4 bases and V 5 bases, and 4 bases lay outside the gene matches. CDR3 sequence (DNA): TGTGCCAGCAGCCCGACTAGCCGAGAGACCCAGTACTTC. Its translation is CASSPTSRETQYF.

The CDR3 here is CASLRGFDKGAFF. The DNA for the CDR3 is TGTGCCAGCCTCCGGGGATTTGATAAGGGAGCTTTCTTT. The chain carries TRBV28 and TRBJ1-1, with D unresolved. CDR1 is MDHEN, CDR2 SYDVKM, per germline. Trimming took 8 bases from V and 10 from J, leaving 20 bases between them. The CDR3 runs to 13 residues.

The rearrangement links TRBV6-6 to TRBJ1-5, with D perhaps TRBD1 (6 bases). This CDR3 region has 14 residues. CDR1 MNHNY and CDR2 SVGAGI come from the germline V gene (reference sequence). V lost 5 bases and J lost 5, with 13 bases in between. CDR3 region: CASSPGGGDQPQHF. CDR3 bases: TGTGCCAGCAGTCCGGGGGGGGGCGATCAGCCCCAGCATTTT.

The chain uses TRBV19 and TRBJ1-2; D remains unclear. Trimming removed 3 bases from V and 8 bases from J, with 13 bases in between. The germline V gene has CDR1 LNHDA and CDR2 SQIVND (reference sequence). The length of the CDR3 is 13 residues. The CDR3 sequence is CASSIKPNGGYTF. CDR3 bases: TGTGCCAGTAGTATCAAGCCCAACGGAGGCTACACCTTC.

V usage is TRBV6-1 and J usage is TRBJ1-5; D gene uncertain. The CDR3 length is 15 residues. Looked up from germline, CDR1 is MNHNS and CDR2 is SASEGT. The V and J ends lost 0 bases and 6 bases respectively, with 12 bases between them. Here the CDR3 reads CASSEASRGSQPQHF. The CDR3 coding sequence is TGTGCCAGCAGTGAAGCTTCGCGTGGGAGTCAGCCCCAGCATTTT.